This passage covers 17 T cell receptor beta chains from one sample sequenced in a study of blood T cell repertoires in COVID-19. Libraries were prepared by immunoSEQ multiplex PCR; TCRdb keeps only in-frame clonotypes and omits some of them. The table records fewer than 250,000 clones, about 87% of them present only once. The sequenced material came from PBMCs or T cells enriched from blood (not recorded which). The receptor set was obtained from a woman aged 25 to 39 with acute COVID-19.

The chain recombines TRBV30 with TRBJ2-1, with 10 bases fitting TRBD1. Germline V gives CDR1 GTSNPN, CDR2 SVGIG (reference sequence). The CDR3 sequence is 15 residues long. J lost 8 bases, V lost 0 bases, and 7 bases had no gene match. Here the CDR3 reads CAWSVRGTGVHEQFF. The CDR3 region has the DNA TGTGCCTGGAGTGTACGGGGGACAGGGGTCCATGAGCAGTTCTTC.

The sample holds a few counts of this clone. The CDR3 DNA follows: TGCGCCAGCAGCTTGGGCAGGCTCCACTACGAGCAGTACTTC. This codes for CASSLGRLHYEQYF. This sequence joins TRBV5-1 and TRBJ2-7; D call uncertain. This CDR3 is built from 14 residues. Trimming removed 0 bases at V and 3 bases at J, with 10 bases between. Per the germline V gene, CDR1 is SGHRS and CDR2 is YFSETQ.

This clone was found many times. The chain joins TRBV6-5 to TRBJ2-7; TRBD2 aligns across 8 bases. Germline V gene data show CDR1 as MNHEY and CDR2 as SVGAGI. The CDR3 is 13 residues long. Trimming removed 6 bases from V and 7 bases from J; junction bases left unmatched: 8. The CDR3 DNA reads TGTGCCAGCAGCCACTCAGAGCGGGGGGAGCAGTACTTC. The encoded protein is CASSHSERGEQYF.

The chain combines TRBV19 with TRBJ1-2; 10 nucleotides match TRBD1. Losses at the gene ends were 6 bases for V and 4 bases for J; bases not matched to a gene: 8. This CDR3 contains 15 residues. Germline CDR1 reads LNHDA; CDR2 reads SQIVND (reference sequence). The CDR3, as DNA: TGTGCCAGTAGACCAGACAGGGGGCGCGGCTATGGCTACACCTTC. It yields the protein CASRPDRGRGYGYTF.

This chain uses TRBV7-2 with TRBJ1-6, with unresolved D. The CDR3 extends over 14 amino acids. The V end lost 1 base, the J end lost 7 bases, and 8 bases lay between the germline ends. The germline CDR1 and CDR2 sequences are SGHTA and FQGNSA. CDR3 DNA sequence: TGTGCCAGCAGCTTAGGAGGAGCAAATTCACCCCTCCACTTT. This encodes CASSLGGANSPLHF.

The J gene is TRBJ1-2, the V gene TRBV9; D remains unclear. This CDR3 contains 11 residues. Looked up from germline, CDR1 is SGDLS and CDR2 is YYNGEE. V dropped 4 bases and J dropped 5 bases, with 6 bases sitting between them. CDR3 DNA sequence: TGTGCCAGCAGCTCTTCGTATGGCTACACCTTC. It is translated as CASSSSYGYTF.

V and J are TRBV10-1 and TRBJ2-1; 7 bases are a match to TRBD1. The CDR3 covers 14 residues. The V gene's germline CDR1 is WNHNN and CDR2 SYGVQD (reference sequence). J was trimmed by 7 bases and V by 5 bases; bases with no gene match: 8. The CDR3 DNA is TGCGCCAGCAGTTCCATACAGGGGAAGAATGAGCAGTTCTTC. It translates to CASSSIQGKNEQFF.

This sequence joins TRBV7-6 and TRBJ1-2; unclear D gene. CDR3 length equals 15 residues. V was clipped by 5 bases and J by 1 base, with 14 bases between them. The germline V gene encodes CDR1 SGHVS and CDR2 FNYEAQ. The CDR3 protein is CASSLTAGSNYGYTF. CDR3 coding DNA: TGTGCCAGCAGCCTCACGGCGGGAAGTAACTATGGCTACACCTTC.

The chain joins TRBV10-3 to TRBJ1-5, with a tentative D call TRBD1 (6 bases). Per the germline V gene, CDR1 is ENHRY and CDR2 is SYGVKD. Trimming left V 4 bases short and J 2 bases short, with 18 bases between. This CDR3 spans 17 amino acids. For the CDR3, the DNA is TGTGCCATCAGTGGAGACAGGAACTCCTTTGGCAATCAGCCCCAGCATTTT. Translating gives CAISGDRNSFGNQPQHF.

This chain connects TRBV30 to TRBJ1-2; D not resolved. From germline, CDR1 is GTSNPN and CDR2 SVGIG (reference sequence). The CDR3 loop spans 12 amino acids. Trimming left V 3 bases short and J 5 bases short, with 10 bases between. The CDR3 DNA sequence: TGTGCCTGGAGGATCCCTAGGTATGGCTACACCTTC. Protein: CAWRIPRYGYTF. The whole variable domain, filled in from reference TRBV30 and TRBJ1-2, reads SQTIHQWPATLVQPVGSPLSLECTVEGTSNPNLYWYRQAAGRGLQLLFYSVGIGQISSEVPQNLSASRPQDRQFILSSKKLLLSDSGFYLCAWRIPRYGYTFGSGTRLTVV.

The genes are TRBV4-3 and TRBJ2-7; 8 bases line up with TRBD1. V lost 3 bases and J lost 3; bases outside the gene matches: 4. Germline CDR1 LGHNA, CDR2 YSLEER. This CDR3 has 14 residues. The CDR3 DNA reads as TGCGCCAGCAGCCAGCAGGGGACAGGCTACGAGCAGTACTTC. This translates into CASSQQGTGYEQYF.

The genes are TRBV29-1 and TRBJ1-1; tentatively, D is TRBD1 (5 bases). The CDR3 consists of 15 residues. Germline assignment: CDR1 SQVTM and CDR2 ANQGSEA. V was pared by 3 bases and J by 5 bases, with 19 bases between. The CDR3 bases are TGCAGCGTTGACCCGGACACCCGGCAATCAACTGAAGCTTTCTTT. Encoded protein: CSVDPDTRQSTEAFF. Full variable domain (rest looked up from reference TRBV29-1 and TRBJ1-1): SAVISQKPSRDICQRGTSLTIQCQVDSQVTMMFWYRQQPGQSLTLIATANQGSEATYESGFVIDKFPISRPNLTFSTLTVSNMSPEDSSIYLCSVDPDTRQSTEAFFGQGTRLTVV.

A few counts support this clone. The rearrangement uses TRBV27 and TRBJ2-7; tentative D call: TRBD2 (7 bases). Germline CDR1 reads MNHEY; CDR2 reads SMNVEV (reference sequence). The length of the CDR3 is 15 residues. V dropped 6 bases and J dropped 0 bases, with 15 bases sitting between them. CDR3 region: CASRWGGRASYEQYF. CDR3 in DNA: TGTGCCAGCAGATGGGGGGGGCGGGCCTCCTACGAGCAGTACTTC.

The CDR3 spells CASSIWGQGYSPLHF. In DNA, the CDR3 is TGTGCCAGTAGTATCTGGGGACAGGGATATTCACCCCTCCACTTT. The gene calls are TRBV19 and TRBJ1-6; 9 nucleotides match TRBD1. CDR3 length: 15 amino acids. Germline assignment: CDR1 LNHDA and CDR2 SQIVND (reference sequence). The V segment lost 3 bases and the J segment 8 bases; nucleotides outside the gene matches: 5.

The genes are TRBV5-1 and TRBJ1-1; D may be TRBD1 (5 bases). The V and J ends lost 0 bases and 7 bases respectively, with 13 bases between them. Germline CDR1 and CDR2: SGHRS and YFSETQ. This CDR3 spans 14 amino acids. The CDR3 here is CASSLAAGHIEAFF. In DNA form, the CDR3 reads TGCGCCAGCAGCTTGGCAGCAGGGCATATTGAAGCTTTCTTT.

This chain joins TRBV11-2 and TRBJ1-4, with a weak D call TRBD1 (5 bases). V gave up 1 base and J gave up 2 bases, with 5 bases separating them. Germline CDR1 reads SGHAT; CDR2 reads FQNNGV. This CDR3 has 14 amino acids. DNA of the CDR3: TGTGCCAGCAGCTTAGGACAGACTAATGAAAAACTGTTTTTT. It codes for CASSLGQTNEKLFF. Drawing the rest from reference TRBV11-2 and TRBJ1-4, the complete variable domain is EAGVAQSPRYKIIEKRQSVAFWCNPISGHATLYWYQQILGQGPKLLIQFQNNGVVDDSQLPKDRFSAERLKGVDSTLKIQPAKLEDSAVYLCASSLGQTNEKLFFGSGTQLSVL.

The J gene is TRBJ1-1, the V gene TRBV19; TRBD1 might be the D (5 bases). The germline V gene has CDR1 LNHDA and CDR2 SQIVND (reference sequence). This CDR3 contains 17 residues. The germline V and J ends were trimmed by 1 base and 4 bases, with 19 bases remaining between them. The CDR3 protein is CASSIGRFRGVATEAFF. For the CDR3, the DNA is TGTGCCAGTAGTATAGGGCGTTTTCGGGGGGTCGCCACTGAAGCTTTCTTT.